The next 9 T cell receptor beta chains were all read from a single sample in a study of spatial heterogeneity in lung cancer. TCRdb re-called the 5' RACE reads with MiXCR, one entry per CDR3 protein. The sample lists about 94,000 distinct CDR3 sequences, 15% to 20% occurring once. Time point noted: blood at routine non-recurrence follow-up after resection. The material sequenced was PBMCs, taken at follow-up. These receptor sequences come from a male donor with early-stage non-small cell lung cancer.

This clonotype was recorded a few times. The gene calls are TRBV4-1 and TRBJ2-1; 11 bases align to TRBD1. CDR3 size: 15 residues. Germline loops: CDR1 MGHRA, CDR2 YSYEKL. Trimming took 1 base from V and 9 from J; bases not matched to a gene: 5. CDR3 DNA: TGCGCCAGCAGCCAAGCCCTTGGGACAGGGGGTGAGCAGTTCTTC. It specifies CASSQALGTGGEQFF.

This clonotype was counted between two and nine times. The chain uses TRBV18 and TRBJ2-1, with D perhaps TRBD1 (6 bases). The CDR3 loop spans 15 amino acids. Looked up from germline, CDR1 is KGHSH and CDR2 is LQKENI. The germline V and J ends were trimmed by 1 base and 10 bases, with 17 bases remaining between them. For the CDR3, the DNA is TGTGCCAGCTCACCACAATCAGGGGCCGTCACGGAGCAGTTCTTC. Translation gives CASSPQSGAVTEQFF.

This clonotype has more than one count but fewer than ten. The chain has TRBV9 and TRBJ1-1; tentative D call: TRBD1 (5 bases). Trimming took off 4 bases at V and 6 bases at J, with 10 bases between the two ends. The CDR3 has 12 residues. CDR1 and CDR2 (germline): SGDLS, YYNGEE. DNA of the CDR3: TGTGCCAGCAGCCCCCGGGGGGCTGAAGCTTTCTTT. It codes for CASSPRGAEAFF.

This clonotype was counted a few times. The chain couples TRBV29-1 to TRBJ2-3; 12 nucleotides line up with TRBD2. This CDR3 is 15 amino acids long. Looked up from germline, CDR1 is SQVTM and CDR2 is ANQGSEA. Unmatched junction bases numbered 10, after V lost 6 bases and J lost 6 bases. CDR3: CSVRDTSGGPDTQYF. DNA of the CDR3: TGCAGCGTAAGGGACACTAGCGGGGGGCCCGATACGCAGTATTTT.

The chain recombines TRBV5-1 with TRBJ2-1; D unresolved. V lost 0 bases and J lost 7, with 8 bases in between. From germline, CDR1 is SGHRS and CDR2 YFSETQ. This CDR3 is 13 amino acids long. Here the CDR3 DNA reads TGCGCCAGCAGCTTGGCTCCTCAGAATGAGCAGTTCTTC. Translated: CASSLAPQNEQFF.

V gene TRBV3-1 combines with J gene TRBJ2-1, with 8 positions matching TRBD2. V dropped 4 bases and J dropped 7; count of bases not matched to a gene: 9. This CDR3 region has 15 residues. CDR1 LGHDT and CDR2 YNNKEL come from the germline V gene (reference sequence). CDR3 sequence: CASSPGLARTNEQFF. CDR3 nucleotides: TGTGCCAGCAGCCCCGGACTAGCTAGGACGAATGAGCAGTTCTTC.

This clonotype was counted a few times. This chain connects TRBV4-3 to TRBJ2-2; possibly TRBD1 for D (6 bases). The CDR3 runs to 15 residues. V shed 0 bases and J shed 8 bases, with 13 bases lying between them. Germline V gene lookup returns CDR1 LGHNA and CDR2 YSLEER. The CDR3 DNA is TGCGCCAGCAGCCAAGATCGGGTGGGGGCAGGGGAGCTGTTTTTT. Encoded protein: CASSQDRVGAGELFF.

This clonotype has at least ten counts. This CDR3 reads CASSLTPGPTSEQYF. CDR3 nucleotide sequence: TGTGCCAGCAGTCTCACACCGGGCCCCACGAGCGAGCAGTACTTC. The chain has TRBV27 and TRBJ2-7; unclear D gene. The CDR3 extends over 15 amino acids. CDR1 MNHEY and CDR2 SMNVEV come from the germline V gene (reference sequence). V lost 5 bases, J lost 6 bases, and 20 bases lay in between.

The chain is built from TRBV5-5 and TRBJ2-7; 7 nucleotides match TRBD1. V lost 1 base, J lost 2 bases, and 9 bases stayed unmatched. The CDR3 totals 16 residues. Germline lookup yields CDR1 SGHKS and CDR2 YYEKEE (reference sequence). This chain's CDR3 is CASSLKGTAATYEQYV. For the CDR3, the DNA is TGTGCCAGCAGCTTGAAAGGGACAGCTGCTACCTACGAGCAGTACGTC.